This entry features one T cell receptor beta chain sequence. Its cognate antigen is unknown. Regarding treatment: oral pan-JAK inhibitor, 5-10 mg twice daily. This sample was taken from a study of CD8+ T cells in alopecia areata. Sequencing templates came from extracted RNA that was reverse transcribed into cDNA. Produced via immunoSEQ multiplex PCR; TCRdb's table is partial and in-frame only. Found here are about 64,000 clones, about 43% of them singletons; the top ten hold 20%. Findings of the study overall: Sequencing of scalp tissue also captures the resident alphabeta T cells of normal skin. The study found tofacitinib significantly decreased scalp clonality and expanded CD8+ clones among the top 100.

CDR1 SNHLY and CDR2 FYNNEI come from the germline V gene. V trimming: 2 bases; J trimming: 5 bases; junction bases outside the gene matches: 9. The CDR3 has 17 residues. The chain uses TRBV2 and TRBJ2-3, with 11 bases fitting TRBD2. This receptor was obtained from a human donor with alopecia areata. This material consisted of CD8+ T cells sorted from blood, taken at approximately week 36, from a patient treated with tofacitinib. The CDR3 loop reads CASSETIAGGPEDTQYF. CDR3 in DNA: TGTGCCAGCAGTGAAACCATAGCGGGAGGGCCCGAAGATACGCAGTATTTT.